The T cell receptor beta chain under discussion was sequenced for a study of blood T cell repertoires in COVID-19. At the level of the study: PBMCs, B-cell-depleted T cells, or T cells provided the cDNA or gDNA that made up the material.

Participants, about 18 to 89 years old, spanned 25 or so US areas. Cohorts were based on clinical histories the participants reported. Only in-frame clones appear in the TCRdb table, and some are missing; sequencing was by immunoSEQ multiplex PCR. The sample includes around 150,000 clones, roughly 79% of them seen just once. The germline V gene encodes CDR1 MDHEN and CDR2 SYDVKM. The CDR3 loop spans 14 amino acids. V shed 5 bases, J shed 4 bases, and the junction held 5 bases outside the gene matches. Sequencing input: PBMCs or T cells enriched from blood (not recorded which). This TCR derives from a woman between 50 and 59 years old who had recovered from COVID-19. This chain links TRBV28 with TRBJ1-1; 9 nucleotides align to TRBD1. This CDR3 is CASSPGQGPTEAFF. CDR3 sequence (DNA): TGTGCCAGCAGTCCTGGACAGGGGCCCACTGAAGCTTTCTTT.